The next 32 T cell receptor beta chains were all read from a single sample in a study of control samples from healthy donors and cancer patients. The protocol was immunoSEQ multiplex PCR, while the TCRdb copy is restricted to in-frame clones and leaves out a portion. The top ten clones hold more than 6% of a sample with under 450,000 clones, approximately 90% of them seen once. The sample consisted of PBMCs. The receptor source for this set is a man in his forties with head and neck cancer.

J is TRBJ1-1 and V is TRBV19, with 9 bases identical to TRBD1. Trimming cost V 5 bases and J 5 bases; bases outside gene matches: 6. Per germline, CDR1 LNHDA and CDR2 SQIVND (reference sequence). The CDR3 contains 14 residues. The CDR3 bases are TGTGCCAGTAGTGTCTCCGGGACAGGGACTGAAGCTTTCTTT. Its translation is CASSVSGTGTEAFF.

The CDR3 nucleotides read TGTGCCAGCAGACAGGGGGCGAGGAACACTGAAGCTTTCTTT. It specifies CASRQGARNTEAFF. The chain couples TRBV3-1 (or the pseudogene TRBV3-2) to TRBJ1-1, with TRBD1 matching over 9 bases. CDR3 size: 14 residues. The germline V gene has CDR1 LGHDT and CDR2 YNNKEL (reference sequence). With V trimmed by 6 bases and J by 1 base, 3 bases remained unmatched.

The J gene is TRBJ2-7, the V gene TRBV15; D tentatively fits TRBD1 or TRBD2 (5 bases each). Trimming cost V 0 bases and J 4 bases, with 13 bases left between them. This CDR3 has 15 amino acids. Germline V gene lookup returns CDR1 LNHNV and CDR2 YYDKDF (reference sequence). This CDR3 reads CATSRDPGASYEQYF. CDR3 in DNA: TGTGCCACCAGCAGAGATCCCGGGGCATCATACGAGCAGTACTTC.

The chain is built from TRBV10-2 and TRBJ2-7; D is unresolved. V was pared by 2 bases and J by 6 bases, with 5 bases between. CDR1 WSHSY and CDR2 SAAADI come from the germline V gene. The CDR3 covers 11 residues. CDR3 in DNA: TGCGCCAGCAGTGAGGGGGTCGAGCAGTACTTC. This encodes CASSEGVEQYF.

J is TRBJ1-1 and V is TRBV28, with D perhaps TRBD1 (5 bases). Trimming took 6 bases from V and 5 from J, leaving 16 bases between them. This CDR3 spans 14 amino acids. CDR1 is MDHEN and CDR2 is SYDVKM in the germline V gene. The CDR3 bases are TGTGCCAGCAGCGGCCTTAGTGGGGGAACTGAAGCTTTCTTT. As protein: CASSGLSGGTEAFF.

With regard to this clone: The limits of the CDR3 on the DNA are not certain, so only TCRdb's listed CDR3 is given. V and J are TRBV6-5 and TRBJ2-7. Germline lookup yields CDR1 MNHEY and CDR2 SVGAGI. The CDR3 is 14 amino acids in total, end residues counted. CDR3 protein: CASTLFGAGYEQYF.

The CDR3 sequence: CASGQGNQPQHF. The CDR3 DNA sequence: TGTGCCAGCGGGCAGGGGAATCAGCCCCAGCATTTT. This chain links TRBV6-5 with TRBJ1-5, with D tentatively TRBD1 (6 bases). Looked up from germline, CDR1 is MNHEY and CDR2 is SVGAGI. V lost 8 bases and J lost 4, with 9 bases in between. The CDR3 is made up of 12 amino acids.

The gene calls are TRBV11-2 and TRBJ1-1; TRBD1 matches 7 bases. CDR1 and CDR2 (germline): SGHAT, FQNNGV. This CDR3 has 14 residues. V lost 3 bases to trimming and J lost 3 bases; unmatched junction nucleotides: 4. Written as DNA, the CDR3 is TGTGCCAGCAGCTTTGAGGGGGCGGACACTGAAGCTTTCTTT. It specifies CASSFEGADTEAFF.

The rearrangement uses TRBV28 and TRBJ1-2, with D possibly being TRBD1 (5 bases). Trimming left V 9 bases short and J 8 bases short, with 13 bases between. The CDR3 is 11 residues long. Germline lookup yields CDR1 MDHEN and CDR2 SYDVKM. The CDR3 region is CASSGPRGYTF. CDR3 nucleotides: TGTGCCAGTTCGGGGCCCAGGGGCTACACCTTC.

The chain employs TRBV2 and TRBJ2-7, with 12 bases aligning to TRBD2. The length of the CDR3 is 15 residues. Germline V CDR1 and CDR2: SNHLY, FYNNEI. Trimming removed 6 bases from V and 4 bases from J; junction bases left unmatched: 7. CDR3 protein: CASRDKTSGGYEQYF. CDR3 sequence (DNA): TGTGCCAGCAGGGATAAGACTAGCGGGGGATACGAGCAGTACTTC.

This clone was detected only once. This chain uses TRBV7-9 with TRBJ1-1; D is ambiguous. The CDR3 is 11 residues long. V was pared by 5 bases and J by 7 bases, with 8 bases between. Germline assignment: CDR1 SEHNR and CDR2 FQNEAQ (reference sequence). CDR3: CASSAQLEAFF. CDR3 sequence (DNA): TGTGCCAGCAGCGCACAGCTTGAAGCTTTCTTT.

The rearrangement joins TRBV19 to TRBJ1-4; perhaps TRBD1 as D (5 bases). The germline V gene encodes CDR1 LNHDA and CDR2 SQIVND (reference sequence). CDR3 length equals 13 residues. With 2 bases removed from V and 14 bases from J, the gap between germline ends came to 15 bases. CDR3 loop: CASSIIVRGTLFF. CDR3 nucleotide sequence: TGTGCCAGTAGTATAATCGTCCGGGGCACTCTGTTTTTT. Full variable domain (outside the CDR3, taken from reference TRBV19 and TRBJ1-4): DGGITQSPKYLFRKEGQNVTLSCEQNLNHDAMYWYRQDPGQGLRLIYYSQIVNDFQKGDIAEGYSVSREKKESFPLTVTSAQKNPTAFYLCASSIIVRGTLFFGSGTQLSVL.

This sequence joins TRBV6-6 and TRBJ1-5; D is uncertain. The CDR3 is 15 amino acids. With 6 bases removed from V and 0 bases from J, the gap between germline ends came to 12 bases. The germline gives CDR1 MNHNY, CDR2 SVGAGI (reference sequence). CDR3 amino acids: CASRTDASSNQPQHF. The CDR3 bases are TGTGCCAGCAGGACGGATGCCTCTAGCAATCAGCCCCAGCATTTT.

The V and J genes are TRBV6-6 and TRBJ2-7; 7 bases map to TRBD2. This CDR3 has 16 amino acids. Germline-derived CDR1 and CDR2 are MNHNY and SVGAGI (reference sequence). The junction had 13 bases not matched to a gene; V was cut back by 2 bases and J by 6 bases. The CDR3 coding sequence is TGTGCCAGCAGTTACGTCCAGGGCGGGAGTGCTCGCGAGCAGTACTTC. Translation: CASSYVQGGSAREQYF.

The chain couples TRBV3-1 (or the pseudogene TRBV3-2) to TRBJ1-4, with D tentatively TRBD1 (5 bases). The CDR3 extends over 16 amino acids. V lost 3 bases and J lost 5, with 16 bases in between. Per germline, CDR1 LGHDT and CDR2 YNNKEL (reference sequence). CDR3 sequence: CASSHSVQGQNEKLFF. The CDR3 DNA is TGTGCCAGCAGCCATAGTGTTCAGGGTCAGAATGAAAAACTGTTTTTT.

The chain recombines TRBV5-4 with TRBJ2-3; D is possibly TRBD1 or TRBD2 (6 bases each). The germline V gene encodes CDR1 SGHNT and CDR2 YYREEE (reference sequence). The length of the CDR3 is 16 residues. Between the trimmed V and J ends, which lost 6 bases and 0 bases, there was a span of 17 bases. Here the CDR3 DNA reads TGTGCCAGCACGCAGAGGGGGGCCTCTAGCACAGATACGCAGTATTTT. Its translation: CASTQRGASSTDTQYF.

J is TRBJ2-4 and V is TRBV6-9, with TRBD2 as a possible D gene (6 bases). Trimming stripped 2 bases from V and 0 bases from J, with 11 bases between. The CDR3 loop spans 16 amino acids. Germline V lookup: CDR1 MNHGY, CDR2 SVAAGI. CDR3 bases: TGTGCCAGCAGTTATAGGACGGGAGCAGCCAAAAACATTCAGTACTTC. Translated, it gives CASSYRTGAAKNIQYF.

This clone was detected a few times. This chain joins TRBV10-1 and TRBJ2-7, with 11 bases that match TRBD2. CDR3 size: 16 residues. J was trimmed by 7 bases and V by 0 bases; bases with no gene match: 8. Germline CDR1 reads WNHNN; CDR2 reads SYGVQD (reference sequence). CDR3 region: CASSESRSSGRREQYF. The CDR3 region has the DNA TGCGCCAGCAGTGAGTCACGGTCTAGCGGGAGGCGTGAGCAGTACTTC.

The V call is TRBV19, the J call TRBJ2-5; 13 nucleotides align to TRBD2. In germline, CDR1 is LNHDA, CDR2 SQIVND (reference sequence). The CDR3 runs 16 residues. The J segment lost 2 bases and the V segment lost 1 base, leaving 1 base of the junction unmatched. CDR3 bases: TGTGCCAGTAGTATAGCGGGACTAGCGGGACAAGAGACCCAGTACTTC. Translation gives CASSIAGLAGQETQYF.

The chain is built from TRBV29-1 and TRBJ2-5, with TRBD2 identical over 7 bases. Losses at the gene ends were 8 bases for V and 2 bases for J; bases not matched to a gene: 5. The CDR3 sequence is 12 residues long. CDR1 and CDR2 (germline): SQVTM, ANQGSEA. The CDR3 coding sequence is TGCAGCTCCGGGGGGATACAAGAGACCCAGTACTTC. This encodes CSSGGIQETQYF.

The chain recombines TRBV11-2 with TRBJ1-1; weak D call: TRBD1 (5 bases). The CDR3 totals 13 residues. Germline V CDR1 and CDR2: SGHAT, FQNNGV. The V end was cut by 2 bases, the J end by 11 bases, with 15 bases between. CDR3 nucleotides: TGTGCCAGCAGCTTAAACAGGCAGCGCGGGGCTTTCTTT. Translation gives CASSLNRQRGAFF.

This chain links TRBV5-4 with TRBJ2-5; TRBD1 is a possible D gene (6 bases). CDR3 size: 15 residues. Germline-derived CDR1 and CDR2 are SGHNT and YYREEE (reference sequence). V was pared by 4 bases and J by 4 bases, with 17 bases between. CDR3 sequence (DNA): TGTGCCAGCAGCCAACTTGACAGGCCCCGAGAGACCCAGTACTTC. Amino acid sequence: CASSQLDRPRETQYF.

The chain recombines TRBV4-1 with TRBJ2-2; D remains unclear. This CDR3 is built from 17 residues. Trimming left V 0 bases short and J 6 bases short, with 17 bases between. Germline V gene lookup returns CDR1 MGHRA and CDR2 YSYEKL. The CDR3 sequence: CASSQEGSSDPPGELFF. The CDR3 coding sequence is TGCGCCAGCAGCCAAGAGGGCAGCTCAGACCCGCCCGGGGAGCTGTTTTTT.

The chain employs TRBV30 and TRBJ1-2; the D gene is possibly TRBD1 (6 bases). V was pared by 2 bases and J by 6 bases, with 16 bases between. This CDR3 has 14 amino acids. In germline, CDR1 is GTSNPN, CDR2 SVGIG (reference sequence). The DNA for the CDR3 is TGTGCCTGGAGTAAAGGGGGGGGCGCCAATGGCTACACCTTC. As protein: CAWSKGGGANGYTF.

The chain recombines TRBV28 with TRBJ1-2; D not resolved. The germline gives CDR1 MDHEN, CDR2 SYDVKM. V gave up 6 bases and J gave up 0 bases, with 5 bases separating them. The CDR3 length is 12 residues. CDR3 protein: CASRVANYGYTF. The CDR3 bases are TGTGCCAGCAGGGTAGCTAACTATGGCTACACCTTC.

This chain joins TRBV14 and TRBJ2-5, with TRBD2 matching 8 bases. The germline V gene has CDR1 SGHDN and CDR2 FVKESK. The CDR3 spans 15 residues. J was trimmed by 4 bases and V by 1 base; bases with no gene match: 5. CDR3 sequence reads: CASSQVTGGGETQYF. The CDR3 DNA is TGTGCCAGCAGCCAAGTAACCGGGGGGGGAGAGACCCAGTACTTC.

V gene TRBV28 combines with J gene TRBJ2-1; D remains ambiguous. Germline CDR1 MDHEN, CDR2 SYDVKM. V lost 5 bases to trimming and J lost 0 bases, with 8 bases between them. The CDR3 totals 14 residues. Here the CDR3 DNA reads TGTGCCAGCAGTCCCTTAAGCTCCTACAATGAGCAGTTCTTC. Protein product: CASSPLSSYNEQFF.

This chain uses TRBV19 with TRBJ1-6; possible D gene TRBD1, 5 bases. The germline gives CDR1 LNHDA, CDR2 SQIVND (reference sequence). V lost 7 bases and J 6 bases, leaving 10 bases between the germline ends. CDR3 length: 13 amino acids. CDR3: CASTGQVNSPLHF. The CDR3 region has the DNA TGTGCCAGTACCGGACAAGTTAATTCACCCCTCCACTTT. Full variable domain (rest looked up from reference TRBV19 and TRBJ1-6): DGGITQSPKYLFRKEGQNVTLSCEQNLNHDAMYWYRQDPGQGLRLIYYSQIVNDFQKGDIAEGYSVSREKKESFPLTVTSAQKNPTAFYLCASTGQVNSPLHFGNGTRLTVT.

The V and J genes are TRBV7-9 and TRBJ1-3; 9 nucleotides line up with TRBD1. CDR3 length: 15 residues. V lost 6 bases, J lost 0 bases, and 3 bases stayed unmatched. In germline, CDR1 is SEHNR, CDR2 FQNEAQ (reference sequence). The CDR3 DNA is TGTGCCAGCAGGACAGGGGGAAGCTCTGGAAACACCATATATTTT. Translated: CASRTGGSSGNTIYF.

The gene calls are TRBV30 and TRBJ2-7, with 9 nucleotides matching TRBD1. The CDR3 totals 15 residues. CDR1 GTSNPN and CDR2 SVGIG come from the germline V gene (reference sequence). J lost 1 base, V lost 6 bases, and 10 bases had no gene match. The CDR3 DNA reads TGTGCCTGCTCCACCGGGGGACAGGGATCCTACGAGCAGTACTTC. This translates into CACSTGGQGSYEQYF.

The J gene is TRBJ2-1, the V gene TRBV27, with no clear D. CDR1 and CDR2 from the germline V gene are MNHEY and SMNVEV (reference sequence). V was pared by 3 bases and J by 9 bases, with 12 bases between. This CDR3 is built from 13 residues. CDR3 region: CASSFPARTEQFF. As DNA, the CDR3 is TGTGCCAGCAGTTTTCCAGCCCGGACTGAGCAGTTCTTC.

V usage is TRBV7-6 and J usage is TRBJ1-1, with 7 bases identical to TRBD1. The V gene end was trimmed by 4 bases and the J gene end by 5 bases; junction bases not matched to a gene: 10. The CDR3 runs to 15 residues. The germline V gene has CDR1 SGHVS and CDR2 FNYEAQ. The CDR3 protein is CASSSRQGSVTEAFF. CDR3 in DNA: TGTGCCAGCAGCTCCCGACAGGGTTCGGTAACTGAAGCTTTCTTT.